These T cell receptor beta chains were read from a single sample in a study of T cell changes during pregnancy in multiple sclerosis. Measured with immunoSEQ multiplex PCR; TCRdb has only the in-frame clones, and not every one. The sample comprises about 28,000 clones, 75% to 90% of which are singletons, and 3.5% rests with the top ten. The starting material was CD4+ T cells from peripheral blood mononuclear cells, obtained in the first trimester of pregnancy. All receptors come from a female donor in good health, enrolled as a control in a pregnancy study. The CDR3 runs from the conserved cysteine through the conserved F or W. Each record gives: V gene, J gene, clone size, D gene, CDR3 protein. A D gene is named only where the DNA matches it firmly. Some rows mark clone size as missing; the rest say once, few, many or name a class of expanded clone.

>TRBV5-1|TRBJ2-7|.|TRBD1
CASGRDSFYEQYF
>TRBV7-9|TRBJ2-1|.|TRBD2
CASSLAILAGGRNEQFF
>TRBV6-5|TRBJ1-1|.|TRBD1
CASSYSTGGTEAFF
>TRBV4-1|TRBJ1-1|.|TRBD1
CASSQDRTGWRAFF
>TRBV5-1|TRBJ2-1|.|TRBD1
CASSGGTGGGIVGFF
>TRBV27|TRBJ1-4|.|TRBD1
CASSSYIRQGKNEKLFF
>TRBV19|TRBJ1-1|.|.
CASSVIGDRVTEAFF
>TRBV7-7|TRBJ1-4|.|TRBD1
CASSPGTGRGATNEKLFF
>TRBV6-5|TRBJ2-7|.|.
CASSYRIGIYEQYF
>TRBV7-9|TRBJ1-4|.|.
CASSETEGELFF
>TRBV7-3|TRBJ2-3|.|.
CASSFGGISTDTQYF
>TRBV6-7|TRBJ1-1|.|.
CASTPGLRMNTEAFF
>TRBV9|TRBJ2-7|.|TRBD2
CASSGQAGGLYEQYF
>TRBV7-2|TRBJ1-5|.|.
CASSLDWQGIQPQHF
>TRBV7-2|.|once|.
CASSPTGGPLEQYF
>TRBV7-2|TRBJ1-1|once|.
CASSLDPISMNTEAFF
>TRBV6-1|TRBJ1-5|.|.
CASSEVPSDQPQHF
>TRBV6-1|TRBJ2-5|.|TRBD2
CASSEGLAGGGQETQYF
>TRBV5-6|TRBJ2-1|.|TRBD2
CASSFRTSGRNEQFF
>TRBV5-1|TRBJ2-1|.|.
CASYRDESYNEQFF
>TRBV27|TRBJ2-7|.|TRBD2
CASSSPATSSNYEQYF
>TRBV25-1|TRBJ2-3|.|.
CASSGGEAQYF
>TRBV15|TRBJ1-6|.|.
CATSREYTSNSPLHF
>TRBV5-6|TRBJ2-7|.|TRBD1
CASSLDRGNEQYF
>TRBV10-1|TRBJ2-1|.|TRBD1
CASSGGPDREQFF
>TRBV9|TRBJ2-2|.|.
CASSASRSGGRGTGELFF